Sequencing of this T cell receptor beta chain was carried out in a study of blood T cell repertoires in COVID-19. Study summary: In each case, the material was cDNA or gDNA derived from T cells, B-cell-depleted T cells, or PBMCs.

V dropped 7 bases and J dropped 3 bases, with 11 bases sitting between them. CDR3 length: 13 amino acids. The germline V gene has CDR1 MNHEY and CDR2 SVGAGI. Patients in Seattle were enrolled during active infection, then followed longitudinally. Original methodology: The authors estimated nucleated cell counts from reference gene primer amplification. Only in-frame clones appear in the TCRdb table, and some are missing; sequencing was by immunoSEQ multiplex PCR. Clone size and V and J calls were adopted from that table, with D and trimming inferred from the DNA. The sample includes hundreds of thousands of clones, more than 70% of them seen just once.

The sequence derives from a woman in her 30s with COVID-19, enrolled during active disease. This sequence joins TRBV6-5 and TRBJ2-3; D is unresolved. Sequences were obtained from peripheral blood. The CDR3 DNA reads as TGTGCCAGCAACCAAGCATGGACAGATACGCAGTATTTT. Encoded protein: CASNQAWTDTQYF.